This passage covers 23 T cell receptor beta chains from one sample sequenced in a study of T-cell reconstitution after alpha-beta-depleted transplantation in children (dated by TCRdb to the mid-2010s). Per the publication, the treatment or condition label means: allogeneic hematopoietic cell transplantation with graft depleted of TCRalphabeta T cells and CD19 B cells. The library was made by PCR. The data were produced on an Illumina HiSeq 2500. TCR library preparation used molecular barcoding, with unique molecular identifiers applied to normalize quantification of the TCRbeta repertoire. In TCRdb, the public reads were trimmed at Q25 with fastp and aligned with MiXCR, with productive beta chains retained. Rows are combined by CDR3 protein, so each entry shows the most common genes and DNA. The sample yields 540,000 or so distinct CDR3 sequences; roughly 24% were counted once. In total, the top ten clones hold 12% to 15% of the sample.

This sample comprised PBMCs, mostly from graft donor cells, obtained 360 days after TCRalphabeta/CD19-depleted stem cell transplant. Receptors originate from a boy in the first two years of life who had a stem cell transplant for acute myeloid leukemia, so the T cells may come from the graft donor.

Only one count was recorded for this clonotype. Here the CDR3 reads CASSLGPDREKTQYF. DNA of the CDR3: TGTGCCAGCAGCTTGGGTCCGGACAGGGAAAAGACCCAGTACTTC. This sequence joins TRBV5-5 and TRBJ2-5; 8 bases match TRBD1. The CDR3 has 15 amino acids. Unmatched junction bases numbered 7, after V lost 0 bases and J lost 6 bases. CDR1 is SGHKS, CDR2 YYEKEE, per germline (reference sequence).

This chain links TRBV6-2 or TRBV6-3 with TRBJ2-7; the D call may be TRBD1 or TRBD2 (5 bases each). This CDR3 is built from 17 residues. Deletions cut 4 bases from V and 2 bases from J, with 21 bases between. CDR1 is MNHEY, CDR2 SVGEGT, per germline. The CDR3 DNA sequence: TGTGCCAGCAGTTTGGAGGCCCCGGTGGCAGGGCCCTACGAGCAGTACTTC. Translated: CASSLEAPVAGPYEQYF.

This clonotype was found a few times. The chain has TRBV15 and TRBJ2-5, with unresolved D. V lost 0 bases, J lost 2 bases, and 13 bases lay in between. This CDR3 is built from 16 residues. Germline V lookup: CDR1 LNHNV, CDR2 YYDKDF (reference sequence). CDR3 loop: CATSREARLQQETQYF. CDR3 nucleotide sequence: TGTGCCACCAGCAGAGAGGCTAGATTGCAGCAAGAGACCCAGTACTTC.

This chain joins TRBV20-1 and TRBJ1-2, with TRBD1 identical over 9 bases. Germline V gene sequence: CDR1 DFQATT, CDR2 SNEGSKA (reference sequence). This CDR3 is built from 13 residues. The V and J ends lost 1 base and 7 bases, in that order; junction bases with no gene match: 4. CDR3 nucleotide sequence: TGCAGTGCTAGAGTCACGGACAGGGGTGGCTACACCTTC. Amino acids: CSARVTDRGGYTF.

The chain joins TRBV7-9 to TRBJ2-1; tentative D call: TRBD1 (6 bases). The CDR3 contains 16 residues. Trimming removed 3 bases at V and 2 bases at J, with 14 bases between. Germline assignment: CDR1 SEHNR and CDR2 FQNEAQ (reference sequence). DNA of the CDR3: TGTGCCAGCAGCTTCCACACAGGGCTGACCTACAATGAGCAGTTCTTC. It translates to CASSFHTGLTYNEQFF.

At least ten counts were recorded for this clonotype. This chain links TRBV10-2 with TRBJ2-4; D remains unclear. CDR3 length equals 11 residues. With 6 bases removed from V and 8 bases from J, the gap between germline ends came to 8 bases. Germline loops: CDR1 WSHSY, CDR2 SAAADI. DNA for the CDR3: TGCGCCAGCAGCCCAAGAGACATTCAGTACTTC. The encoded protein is CASSPRDIQYF.

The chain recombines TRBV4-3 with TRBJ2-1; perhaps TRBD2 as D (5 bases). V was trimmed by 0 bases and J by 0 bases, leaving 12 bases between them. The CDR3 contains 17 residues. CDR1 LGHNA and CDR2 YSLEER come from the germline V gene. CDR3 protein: CASSQDRTGSSYNEQFF. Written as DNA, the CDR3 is TGCGCCAGCAGCCAAGATAGAACTGGGAGCTCCTACAATGAGCAGTTCTTC.

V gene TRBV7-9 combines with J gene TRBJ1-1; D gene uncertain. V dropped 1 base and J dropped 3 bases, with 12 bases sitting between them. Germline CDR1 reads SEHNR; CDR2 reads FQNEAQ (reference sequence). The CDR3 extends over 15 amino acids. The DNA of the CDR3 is TGTGCCAGCAGCTTAGTTTCCGGGGTACACACTGAAGCTTTCTTT. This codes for CASSLVSGVHTEAFF.

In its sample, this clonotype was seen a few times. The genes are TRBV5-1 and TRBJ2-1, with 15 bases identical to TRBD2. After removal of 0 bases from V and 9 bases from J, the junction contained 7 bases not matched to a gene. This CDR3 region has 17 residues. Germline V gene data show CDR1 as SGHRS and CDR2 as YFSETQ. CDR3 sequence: CASSLEGLAGGLGEQFF. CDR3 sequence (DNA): TGCGCCAGCAGCTTGGAAGGACTAGCGGGGGGGCTCGGTGAGCAGTTCTTC.

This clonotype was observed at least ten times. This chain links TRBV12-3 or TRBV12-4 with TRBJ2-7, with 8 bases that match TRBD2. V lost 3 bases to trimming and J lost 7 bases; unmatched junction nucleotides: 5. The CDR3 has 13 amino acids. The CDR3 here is CASSFETSVEQYF. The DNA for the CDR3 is TGTGCCAGCAGTTTCGAGACTAGCGTTGAGCAGTACTTC.

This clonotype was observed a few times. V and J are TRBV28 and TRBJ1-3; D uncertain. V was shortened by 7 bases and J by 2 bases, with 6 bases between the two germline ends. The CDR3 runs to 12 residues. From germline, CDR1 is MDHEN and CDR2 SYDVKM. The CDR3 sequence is CASTLTGNTIYF. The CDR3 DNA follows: TGTGCCAGCACCTTAACTGGAAACACCATATATTTT. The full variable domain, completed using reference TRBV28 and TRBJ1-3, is DVKVTQSSRYLVKRTGEKVFLECVQDMDHENMFWYRQDPGLGLRLIYFSYDVKMKEKGDIPEGYSVSREKKERFSLILESASTNQTSMYLCASTLTGNTIYFGEGSWLTVV.

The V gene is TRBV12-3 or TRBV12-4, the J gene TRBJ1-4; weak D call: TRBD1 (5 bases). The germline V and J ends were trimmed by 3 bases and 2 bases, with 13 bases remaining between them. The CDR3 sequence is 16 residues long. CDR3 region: CASSFMLGGTNEKLFF. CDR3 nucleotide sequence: TGTGCCAGCAGTTTTATGCTTGGGGGGACTAATGAAAAACTGTTTTTT.

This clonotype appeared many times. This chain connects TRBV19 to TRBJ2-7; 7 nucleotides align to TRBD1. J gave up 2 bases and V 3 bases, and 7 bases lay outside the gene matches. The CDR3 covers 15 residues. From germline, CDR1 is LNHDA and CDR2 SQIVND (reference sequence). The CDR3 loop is CASSIPGQRTYEQYF. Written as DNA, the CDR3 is TGTGCCAGTAGTATTCCGGGACAGCGAACCTACGAGCAGTACTTC.

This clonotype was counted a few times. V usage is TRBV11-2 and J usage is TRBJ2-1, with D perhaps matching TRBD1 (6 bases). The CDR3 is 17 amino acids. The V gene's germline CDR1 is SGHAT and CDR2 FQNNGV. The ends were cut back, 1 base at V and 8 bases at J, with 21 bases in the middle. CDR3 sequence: CASSLVRPCLRGDEQFF. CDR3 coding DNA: TGTGCCAGCAGCTTAGTCCGCCCATGCCTCAGGGGAGATGAGCAGTTCTTC.

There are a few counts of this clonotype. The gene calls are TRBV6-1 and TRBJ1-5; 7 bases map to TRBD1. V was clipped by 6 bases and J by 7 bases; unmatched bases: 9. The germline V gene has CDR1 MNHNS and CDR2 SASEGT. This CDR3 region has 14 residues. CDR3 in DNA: TGTGCCAGCAGCCCGACAGGGCGCGGGCAGCCCCAGCATTTT. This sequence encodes CASSPTGRGQPQHF.

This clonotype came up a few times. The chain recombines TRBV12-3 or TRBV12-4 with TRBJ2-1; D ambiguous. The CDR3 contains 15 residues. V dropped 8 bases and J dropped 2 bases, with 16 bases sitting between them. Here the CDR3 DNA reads TGTGCCAGCGGGTTACCGCTGACTCCCTACAATGAGCAGTTCTTC. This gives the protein CASGLPLTPYNEQFF.

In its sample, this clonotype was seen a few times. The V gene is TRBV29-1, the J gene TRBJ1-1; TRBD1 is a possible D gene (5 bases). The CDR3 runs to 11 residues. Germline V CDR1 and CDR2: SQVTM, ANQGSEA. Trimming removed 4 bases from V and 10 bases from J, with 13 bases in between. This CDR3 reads CSVAHTGGAFF. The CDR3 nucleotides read TGCAGCGTTGCCCATACAGGTGGAGCTTTCTTT.

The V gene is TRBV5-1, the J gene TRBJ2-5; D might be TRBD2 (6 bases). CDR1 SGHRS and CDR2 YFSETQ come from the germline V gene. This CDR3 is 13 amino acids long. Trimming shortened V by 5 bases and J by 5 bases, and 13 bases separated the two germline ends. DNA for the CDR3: TGCGCCAGCAGACCGGGGGTAGGGGAGACCCAGTACTTC. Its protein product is CASRPGVGETQYF.

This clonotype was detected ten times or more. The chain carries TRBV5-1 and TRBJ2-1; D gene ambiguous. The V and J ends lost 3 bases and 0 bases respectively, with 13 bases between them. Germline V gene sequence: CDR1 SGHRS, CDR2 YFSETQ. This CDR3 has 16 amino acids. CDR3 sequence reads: CASSWSSTSSYNEQFF. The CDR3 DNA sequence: TGCGCCAGCAGCTGGAGCAGTACGAGCTCCTACAATGAGCAGTTCTTC. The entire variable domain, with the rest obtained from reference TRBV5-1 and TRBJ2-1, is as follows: KAGVTQTPRYLIKTRGQQVTLSCSPISGHRSVSWYQQTPGQGLQFLFEYFSETQRNKGNFPGRFSGRQFSNSRSEMNVSTLELGDSALYLCASSWSSTSSYNEQFFGPGTRLTVL.

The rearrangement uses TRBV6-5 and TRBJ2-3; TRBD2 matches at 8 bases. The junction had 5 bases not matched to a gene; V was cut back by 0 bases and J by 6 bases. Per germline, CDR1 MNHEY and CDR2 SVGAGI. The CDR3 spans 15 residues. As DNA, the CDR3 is TGTGCCAGCAGTTACTCGAGGGCTAGCGGGGATACGCAGTATTTT. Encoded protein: CASSYSRASGDTQYF.

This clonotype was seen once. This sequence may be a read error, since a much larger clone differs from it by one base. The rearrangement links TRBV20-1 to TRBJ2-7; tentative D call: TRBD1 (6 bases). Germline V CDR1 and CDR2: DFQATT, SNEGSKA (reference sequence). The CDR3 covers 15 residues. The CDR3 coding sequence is TGCTGTGCTAGAGGGGCCTTTGAGGGGGCCTACGAGCAGTACTTC. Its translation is CCARGAFEGAYEQYF.

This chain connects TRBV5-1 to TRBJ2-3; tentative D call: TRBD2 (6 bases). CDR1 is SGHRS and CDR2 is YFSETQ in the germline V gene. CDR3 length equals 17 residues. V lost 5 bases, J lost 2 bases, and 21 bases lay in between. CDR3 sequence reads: CASSFARAGTFTDTQYF. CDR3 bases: TGCGCCAGCAGTTTCGCCCGGGCGGGGACCTTCACAGATACGCAGTATTTT.

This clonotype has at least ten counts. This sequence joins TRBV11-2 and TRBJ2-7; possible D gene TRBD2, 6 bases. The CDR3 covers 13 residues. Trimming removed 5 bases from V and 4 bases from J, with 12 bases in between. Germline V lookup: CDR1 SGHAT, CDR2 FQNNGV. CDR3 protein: CASSRDSLYEQYV. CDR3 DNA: TGTGCCAGCAGCCGGGACTCTTTATACGAGCAGTACGTC.